Following are 21 T cell receptor beta chains from one sample sequenced in a study of cytomegalovirus exposure and HLA in healthy donors. It was with 60 Vbeta and 13 Jbeta primers that the PCR ran. Clones were read by immunoSEQ multiplex PCR, and TCRdb kept only the in-frame ones, dropping some. This sample yields roughly 100,000 clones, of which approximately 66% are seen a single time; roughly 3% belongs to the top ten. Sequenced: PBMCs. The receptor source for this set is a woman in her forties or fifties in good health and CMV-seronegative.

The rearrangement links TRBV5-8 to TRBJ2-7; 7 bases map to TRBD1. Per germline, CDR1 SGHTS and CDR2 YDEGEE. The CDR3 spans 13 residues. With V trimmed by 4 bases and J by 3 bases, 4 bases remained unmatched. CDR3 DNA sequence: TGTGCCAGCAGCAAACGACAGGGCTACGAGCAGTACTTC. Translating it yields CASSKRQGYEQYF. The entire variable domain, with the rest obtained from reference TRBV5-8 and TRBJ2-7, is as follows: EAGVTQSPTHLIKTRGQQATLRCSPISGHTSVYWYQQALGLGLQFLLWYDEGEERNRGNFPPRFSGRQFPNYSSELNVNALELEDSALYLCASSKRQGYEQYFGPGTRLTVT.

This clone was observed a handful of times. The chain couples TRBV19 to TRBJ1-5; 7 nucleotides match TRBD1. The junction had 8 bases not matched to a gene; V was cut back by 7 bases and J by 2 bases. The CDR3 spans 15 residues. CDR1 and CDR2 (germline): LNHDA, SQIVND (reference sequence). The CDR3: CASKADRVGNQPQHF. CDR3 nucleotide sequence: TGTGCCAGTAAGGCCGACAGGGTCGGCAATCAGCCCCAGCATTTT.

The V and J genes are TRBV5-6 and TRBJ1-1; D call uncertain. The CDR3 spans 13 residues. V dropped 6 bases and J dropped 1 base, with 10 bases sitting between them. The germline gives CDR1 SGHDT, CDR2 YYEEEE. CDR3 residues: CASIFRGNTEAFF. The CDR3 DNA follows: TGTGCCAGCATTTTCCGGGGGAACACTGAAGCTTTCTTT.

This rearrangement joins TRBV9 to TRBJ2-7, with a possible D match to TRBD2 (6 bases). CDR1 SGDLS and CDR2 YYNGEE come from the germline V gene. The V and J ends lost 3 bases and 6 bases respectively, with 13 bases between them. CDR3 length: 13 amino acids. The CDR3 DNA sequence: TGTGCCAGCAGCGCCGGAGGGCCGGGCGAGCAGTACTTC. Translated: CASSAGGPGEQYF.

J is TRBJ2-5 and V is TRBV18, with D possibly being TRBD1 (6 bases). The CDR3 is 15 residues long. The V end was cut by 3 bases, the J end by 5 bases, with 16 bases between. CDR1 and CDR2 (germline): KGHSH, LQKENI. CDR3 protein: CASSPIEGESETQYF. CDR3 DNA: TGTGCCAGCTCACCCATTGAGGGGGAATCGGAGACCCAGTACTTC.

J is TRBJ2-5 and V is TRBV5-1; 10 bases are shared with TRBD1. CDR3 size: 16 residues. Germline trimming cut 0 bases from V and 5 bases from J; bases unmatched to any gene: 7. Germline CDR1 reads SGHRS; CDR2 reads YFSETQ. In DNA, the CDR3 is TGCGCCAGCAGCTTGGGAGACAGGGGGCATGGCGAGACCCAGTACTTC. Its translation is CASSLGDRGHGETQYF.

This chain uses TRBV27 with TRBJ1-2; D possibly corresponds to TRBD1 (6 bases). The CDR3 is 15 residues long. V lost 6 bases and J 2 bases, leaving 16 bases between the germline ends. In germline, CDR1 is MNHEY, CDR2 SMNVEV (reference sequence). CDR3 in amino acids: CASSHSDQGNYGYTF. The CDR3 DNA is TGTGCCAGCAGCCATTCCGACCAGGGGAACTATGGCTACACCTTC.

CDR3 bases: TGCGCCAGCAGCATACAGGGGGCGCCCGATGAGCAGTTCTTC. This translates into CASSIQGAPDEQFF. The rearrangement uses TRBV5-1 and TRBJ2-1; 9 bases map to TRBD1. Trimming removed 4 bases from V and 8 bases from J; junction bases left unmatched: 7. CDR3 length: 14 residues. Germline V gives CDR1 SGHRS, CDR2 YFSETQ.

The V call is TRBV27, the J call TRBJ1-6; D is unresolved. V was pared by 4 bases and J by 8 bases, with 9 bases between. The CDR3 contains 13 residues. CDR1 is MNHEY, CDR2 SMNVEV, per germline (reference sequence). CDR3 sequence reads: CASSSRAYSPLHF. The DNA for the CDR3 is TGTGCCAGCAGTTCGCGGGCCTATTCACCCCTCCACTTT.

The rearrangement joins TRBV2 to TRBJ2-1; TRBD2 matches 8 bases. V lost 4 bases, J lost 15 bases, and 11 bases stayed unmatched. The CDR3 has 13 residues. CDR1 and CDR2 from the germline V gene are SNHLY and FYNNEI. The CDR3 coding sequence is TGTGCCAGCAGTGCGGACAAGACTAGCGAGGTGTTCTTC. Protein: CASSADKTSEVFF.

To note about this clone: One end of the junction is discordant with germline, which a read error may explain. This rearrangement joins TRBV7-7 to TRBJ2-2; TRBD1 aligns across 7 bases. CDR1 is SSHAT and CDR2 is FNYEAQ in the germline V gene (reference sequence). This CDR3 comprises 14 residues. CDR3 amino acids: CASSPTTGTGELFF. CDR3 in DNA: TGTGCTAGCAGCCCAACGACAGGGACCGGGGAGCTGTTTTTT.

This chain uses TRBV2 with TRBJ1-2, with 9 bases identical to TRBD1. Germline CDR1 SNHLY, CDR2 FYNNEI. Trimming removed 7 bases from V and 4 bases from J; junction bases left unmatched: 4. This CDR3 is 13 amino acids long. The chain's CDR3 is CASTEDRGYGYTF. The CDR3 nucleotides are TGTGCCAGCACCGAGGACAGGGGCTATGGCTACACCTTC.

This clone was observed a few times. The rearrangement joins TRBV9 to TRBJ2-1; D is unclear. The length of the CDR3 is 14 residues. V dropped 3 bases and J dropped 0 bases, with 7 bases sitting between them. Germline assignment: CDR1 SGDLS and CDR2 YYNGEE. CDR3 sequence: CASSGPYSYNEQFF. The CDR3 DNA reads TGTGCCAGCAGCGGCCCCTACTCCTACAATGAGCAGTTCTTC.

V gene TRBV28 combines with J gene TRBJ1-5; a possible D gene is TRBD1 (5 bases). Looked up from germline, CDR1 is MDHEN and CDR2 is SYDVKM. Trimming stripped 4 bases from V and 4 bases from J, with 14 bases between. This CDR3 is 15 amino acids long. CDR3 in amino acids: CASSSRGSGNQPQHF. DNA for the CDR3: TGTGCCAGCAGTTCAAGGGGTAGTGGGAATCAGCCCCAGCATTTT.

In DNA, the CDR3 is TGTGCCAGCAGCCCCACCGGAGCGGGAGGGCCTAGGTACGAGCAGTACTTC. This sequence encodes CASSPTGAGGPRYEQYF. The chain uses TRBV5-6 and TRBJ2-7; 10 nucleotides agree with TRBD2. The V segment lost 4 bases and the J segment 4 bases; nucleotides outside the gene matches: 14. The CDR3 extends over 17 amino acids. CDR1 and CDR2 from the germline V gene are SGHDT and YYEEEE.

The chain is built from TRBV6-1 and TRBJ2-5; 8 positions agree with TRBD1. CDR1 is MNHNS and CDR2 is SASEGT in the germline V gene. Losses at the gene ends were 6 bases for V and 2 bases for J; bases not matched to a gene: 8. The length of the CDR3 is 15 residues. The CDR3 DNA sequence: TGTGCCAGCAGGGGGGATGACAGGGGACAAGAGACCCAGTACTTC. This encodes CASRGDDRGQETQYF.

The rearrangement uses TRBV11-3 and TRBJ2-5; 7 bases line up with TRBD2. The CDR3 covers 15 residues. V shed 4 bases and J 2 bases; nucleotides not matched to a gene: 7. Germline V gene data show CDR1 as SGHNT and CDR2 as YENEEA. This CDR3 reads CASSSTLAEQETQYF. Here the CDR3 DNA reads TGTGCCAGCAGCTCTACCCTAGCGGAACAAGAGACCCAGTACTTC.

This rearrangement joins TRBV18 to TRBJ2-4; D might be TRBD1 (6 bases). Germline V gene lookup returns CDR1 KGHSH and CDR2 LQKENI. Trimming pared 2 bases from V and 11 bases from J, leaving 13 bases between. CDR3 length: 13 residues. The CDR3 loop is CASSPAETGFQYF. The CDR3 DNA reads TGTGCCAGCTCACCAGCCGAAACAGGGTTTCAGTACTTC. The full variable domain, rest sourced from reference TRBV18 and TRBJ2-4, is NAGVMQNPRHLVRRRGQEARLRCSPMKGHSHVYWYRQLPEEGLKFMVYLQKENIIDESGMPKERFSAEFPKEGPSILRIQQVVRGDSAAYFCASSPAETGFQYFGAGTRLSVL.

The count of this clone is one. The chain couples TRBV27 to TRBJ1-1, with TRBD1 as a possible D gene (5 bases). The V end was cut by 0 bases, the J end by 1 base, with 12 bases between. This CDR3 contains 16 residues. Germline V gene data show CDR1 as MNHEY and CDR2 as SMNVEV (reference sequence). DNA for the CDR3: TGTGCCAGCAGTTTATCGGGGGGTCGTAGGAACACTGAAGCTTTCTTT. Its protein is CASSLSGGRRNTEAFF.

The chain combines TRBV7-3 with TRBJ2-3, with D tentatively TRBD2 (5 bases). V gave up 1 base and J gave up 5 bases, with 10 bases separating them. Per germline, CDR1 SGHTA and CDR2 FQGTGA. This CDR3 comprises 14 residues. This chain's CDR3 is CASSLKLGRDTQYF. The CDR3 region has the DNA TGTGCCAGCAGCTTAAAACTAGGTAGAGATACGCAGTATTTT.

The chain links TRBV5-4 to TRBJ2-1, with 9 bases that match TRBD2. Germline CDR1 and CDR2: SGHNT and YYREEE (reference sequence). V gave up 10 bases and J gave up 0 bases; unmatched junction bases: 17. This CDR3 spans 18 amino acids. The CDR3 reads CAYYGPAGGLYSYNEQFF. CDR3 nucleotide sequence: TGTGCCTACTACGGACCAGCGGGGGGACTGTACTCCTACAATGAGCAGTTCTTC.